The rows below give T cell receptor beta chains drawn from one sample of a study of OX40 agonist ivuxolimab in advanced cancers. Repertoires were generated with immunoSEQ multiplex PCR, while TCRdb's copy carries only in-frame clones and drops some. Found here are 75,000 to 100,000 clones, over 75% of them singletons; the top ten hold approximately 0.32%. The sample consisted of CD4+ or CD8+ T cells sorted from blood, taken in a trial of the OX40 agonist ivuxolimab. The source is an adult with an advanced solid tumor such as melanoma, head and neck, liver or kidney cancer. CDR3s include the opening cysteine and the closing phenylalanine or tryptophan. Fields, in order: V gene, J gene, D gene, clone size, CDR3 protein, CDR3 DNA. D genes are given only for firm matches. The listing skips clone size in some rows; elsewhere it reads once, few, many or a size class.

v_gene: TRBV20-1; j_gene: TRBJ1-1; d_gene: -; abundance: few; CDR3aa: CSAVLGSEAFF; CDR3nt: TGCAGTGCCGTCTTGGGAAGTGAAGCTTTCTTT
v_gene: TRBV9; j_gene: TRBJ1-3; d_gene: TRBD1; abundance: -; CDR3aa: CASSVGQGRGNTIYF; CDR3nt: TGTGCCAGCAGCGTGGGACAGGGGCGTGGAAACACCATATATTTT
v_gene: TRBV7-2; j_gene: TRBJ2-5; d_gene: TRBD2; abundance: once; CDR3aa: CASSHSSGRQETQYF; CDR3nt: TGTGCCAGCAGCCACTCAAGCGGGAGGCAAGAGACCCAGTACTTC
v_gene: TRBV19; j_gene: TRBJ2-5; d_gene: TRBD1; abundance: -; CDR3aa: CASSHDREKETQYF; CDR3nt: TGTGCCAGTAGCCATGACAGGGAGAAAGAGACCCAGTACTTC
v_gene: TRBV28; j_gene: TRBJ2-2; d_gene: TRBD1; abundance: -; CDR3aa: CASRGPVNTGELFF; CDR3nt: TGTGCCAGTAGGGGGCCGGTTAACACCGGGGAGCTGTTTTTT
v_gene: TRBV27; j_gene: TRBJ1-4; d_gene: -; abundance: -; CDR3aa: CASSLKGGKLFF; CDR3nt: TGTGCCAGCAGTTTAAAGGGGGGAAAACTGTTTTTT
v_gene: TRBV7-2; j_gene: TRBJ2-7; d_gene: -; abundance: once; CDR3aa: CASSGGLNEQYF; CDR3nt: TGTGCCAGCAGCGGGGGACTGAACGAGCAGTACTTC
v_gene: TRBV2; j_gene: TRBJ2-1; d_gene: -; abundance: -; CDR3aa: CASSFSSYNEQFF; CDR3nt: TGTGCCAGCAGTTTCTCAAGTTACAATGAGCAGTTCTTC
v_gene: TRBV5-1; j_gene: TRBJ2-5; d_gene: -; abundance: -; CDR3aa: CASRMQETQYF; CDR3nt: TGCGCCAGCAGAATGCAAGAGACCCAGTACTTC
v_gene: TRBV11-2; j_gene: TRBJ1-1; d_gene: -; abundance: -; CDR3aa: CASSRKAGYTEAFF; CDR3nt: TGTGCCAGCAGCAGGAAAGCAGGGTATACTGAAGCTTTCTTT
v_gene: TRBV16; j_gene: TRBJ2-3; d_gene: TRBD2; abundance: -; CDR3aa: CASSPGLAGFTDTQYF; CDR3nt: TGTGCCAGCAGCCCTGGACTAGCGGGGTTCACAGATACGCAGTATTTT
v_gene: TRBV5-6; j_gene: TRBJ1-5; d_gene: -; abundance: once; CDR3aa: CASSLADQGRQPQHF; CDR3nt: TGTGCCAGCAGCTTGGCCGATCAGGGAAGGCAGCCCCAGCATTTT
v_gene: TRBV15; j_gene: TRBJ2-7; d_gene: -; abundance: -; CDR3aa: CATSREAYYEQYF; CDR3nt: TGTGCCACCAGCAGAGAGGCCTACTACGAGCAGTACTTC
v_gene: TRBV6-1; j_gene: TRBJ2-1; d_gene: TRBD2; abundance: -; CDR3aa: CASSEWALFKPTQPSGGSYNEQFF; CDR3nt: TGTGCCAGCAGTGAATGGGCACTTTTCAAGCCCACGCAGCCTAGCGGCGGCTCCTACAATGAGCAGTTCTTC
v_gene: TRBV18; j_gene: TRBJ2-3; d_gene: TRBD2; abundance: -; CDR3aa: CASSPFRGSGTDTQYF; CDR3nt: TGTGCCAGCTCACCTTTTCGCGGGAGCGGCACAGATACGCAGTATTTT
v_gene: TRBV19; j_gene: TRBJ2-5; d_gene: -; abundance: -; CDR3aa: CASSIGGVAGETQYF; CDR3nt: TGTGCCAGTAGTATCGGGGGAGTTGCGGGAGAGACCCAGTACTTC
v_gene: TRBV6-5; j_gene: TRBJ2-5; d_gene: -; abundance: -; CDR3aa: CASSYRLSSGETQYF; CDR3nt: TGTGCCAGCAGTTACCGGTTATCCTCCGGGGAGACCCAGTACTTC
v_gene: TRBV18; j_gene: TRBJ2-5; d_gene: -; abundance: -; CDR3aa: CASSPRSFQETQYF; CDR3nt: TGTGCCAGCTCACCACGGAGCTTCCAAGAGACCCAGTACTTC
v_gene: TRBV2; j_gene: TRBJ1-4; d_gene: TRBD1; abundance: -; CDR3aa: CASRQGQGSEKLFF; CDR3nt: TGTGCCAGCAGACAGGGGCAGGGATCCGAAAAACTGTTTTTT
v_gene: TRBV19; j_gene: TRBJ2-2; d_gene: -; abundance: -; CDR3aa: CASRPLGVGGSGELFF; CDR3nt: TGTGCCAGTAGACCCCTTGGCGTGGGTGGGTCCGGGGAGCTGTTTTTT
v_gene: TRBV18; j_gene: TRBJ1-1; d_gene: TRBD1; abundance: -; CDR3aa: CASSPNRGNTEAFF; CDR3nt: TGTGCCAGCTCCCCTAACAGGGGGAACACTGAAGCTTTCTTT
v_gene: TRBV19; j_gene: TRBJ1-1; d_gene: -; abundance: -; CDR3aa: CASSILGTEAFF; CDR3nt: TGTGCCAGTAGTATACTAGGGACTGAAGCTTTCTTT
v_gene: TRBV4-2; j_gene: TRBJ2-7; d_gene: TRBD1; abundance: -; CDR3aa: CASSQAQQGAYEQYF; CDR3nt: TGTGCCAGCAGCCAAGCTCAGCAGGGGGCCTACGAGCAGTACTTC
v_gene: TRBV10-3; j_gene: TRBJ2-7; d_gene: -; abundance: -; CDR3aa: CAISESGSHEQYF; CDR3nt: TGTGCCATCAGTGAGTCGGGGTCCCACGAGCAGTACTTC
v_gene: TRBV29-1; j_gene: TRBJ2-3; d_gene: -; abundance: -; CDR3aa: CSSGDLEGTDTQYF; CDR3nt: TGCAGCTCCGGGGACTTGGAGGGCACAGATACGCAGTATTTT
v_gene: TRBV11-2; j_gene: TRBJ2-7; d_gene: TRBD1; abundance: -; CDR3aa: CASSLQGASSYEQYF; CDR3nt: TGTGCCAGCAGCTTACAGGGGGCTAGCTCCTACGAGCAGTACTTC
v_gene: TRBV7-9; j_gene: TRBJ2-7; d_gene: -; abundance: -; CDR3aa: CASSLGLKEQYF; CDR3nt: TGTGCCAGCAGCTTGGGGCTAAAGGAGCAGTACTTC
v_gene: TRBV9; j_gene: TRBJ2-1; d_gene: TRBD2; abundance: -; CDR3aa: CASSVVPAGTYNEQFF; CDR3nt: TGTGCCAGCAGCGTAGTCCCAGCGGGGACGTACAATGAGCAGTTCTTC
v_gene: TRBV7-3; j_gene: TRBJ2-2; d_gene: TRBD1; abundance: -; CDR3aa: CASSSADRGTTGELFF; CDR3nt: TGTGCCAGCAGCTCTGCGGACAGGGGAACCACCGGGGAGCTGTTTTTT
v_gene: TRBV11-3; j_gene: TRBJ2-7; d_gene: TRBD2; abundance: -; CDR3aa: CASSGLVLGKTGSYEQYF; CDR3nt: TGTGCCAGCAGCGGACTAGTTTTGGGGAAAACGGGCTCCTACGAGCAGTACTTC
v_gene: TRBV4-2; j_gene: TRBJ1-1; d_gene: -; abundance: -; CDR3aa: CASSQEWGTEAFF; CDR3nt: TGTGCCAGCAGCCAAGAATGGGGTACTGAAGCTTTCTTT
v_gene: TRBV15; j_gene: TRBJ1-2; d_gene: -; abundance: few; CDR3aa: CATSRDSSGYGYTF; CDR3nt: TGTGCCACCAGCAGAGATTCCTCAGGGTATGGCTACACCTTC
v_gene: TRBV29-1; j_gene: TRBJ2-3; d_gene: -; abundance: -; CDR3aa: CSVDRRGTDTQYF; CDR3nt: TGCAGCGTTGACAGGAGGGGGACAGATACGCAGTATTTT
v_gene: TRBV5-4; j_gene: TRBJ2-7; d_gene: -; abundance: -; CDR3aa: CASSLPSSYEQYF; CDR3nt: TGTGCCAGCAGCCTCCCAAGCTCCTACGAGCAGTACTTC
v_gene: TRBV6-5; j_gene: TRBJ2-5; d_gene: TRBD2; abundance: -; CDR3aa: CASSYSGTSIETQYF; CDR3nt: TGTGCCAGCAGTTACTCCGGGACTAGCATTGAGACCCAGTACTTC
v_gene: TRBV7-8; j_gene: TRBJ2-1; d_gene: TRBD2; abundance: once; CDR3aa: CASSLGASGTIWNEQFF; CDR3nt: TGTGCCAGCAGCTTAGGGGCTAGCGGGACCATTTGGAATGAGCAGTTCTTC
v_gene: TRBV6-1; j_gene: TRBJ2-2; d_gene: -; abundance: -; CDR3aa: CASFEAPYTGELFF; CDR3nt: TGTGCCAGCTTCGAAGCGCCCTACACCGGGGAGCTGTTTTTT
v_gene: TRBV2; j_gene: TRBJ2-7; d_gene: TRBD1; abundance: -; CDR3aa: CASSEAARGRSEQYF; CDR3nt: TGTGCCAGCAGTGAAGCGGCCAGGGGGCGAAGCGAGCAGTACTTC
v_gene: TRBV2; j_gene: TRBJ2-2; d_gene: -; abundance: -; CDR3aa: CASSPGPRGSGELFF; CDR3nt: TGTGCCAGCAGTCCCGGCCCGAGGGGGTCCGGGGAGCTGTTTTTT
v_gene: TRBV9; j_gene: TRBJ2-1; d_gene: -; abundance: -; CDR3aa: CASSPRQAVNYNEQFF; CDR3nt: TGTGCCAGCAGTCCTAGACAGGCGGTCAACTACAATGAGCAGTTCTTC
v_gene: TRBV4-3; j_gene: TRBJ2-7; d_gene: -; abundance: -; CDR3aa: CASSLDAGPYEQYF; CDR3nt: TGCGCCAGCAGCCTCGACGCGGGACCTTACGAGCAGTACTTC
v_gene: TRBV27; j_gene: TRBJ1-3; d_gene: -; abundance: -; CDR3aa: CASSFDNSGNTIYF; CDR3nt: TGTGCCAGCAGTTTCGACAACTCTGGAAACACCATATATTTT
v_gene: TRBV7-9; j_gene: TRBJ1-5; d_gene: -; abundance: once; CDR3aa: CASSSTQTGRSEPQHF; CDR3nt: TGTGCCAGCAGCTCTACCCAGACAGGAAGGTCGGAGCCCCAGCATTTT
v_gene: TRBV6-1; j_gene: TRBJ2-2; d_gene: -; abundance: -; CDR3aa: CASRTGTGELFF; CDR3nt: TGTGCCAGCCGGACGGGCACCGGGGAGCTGTTTTTT
v_gene: TRBV27; j_gene: TRBJ1-5; d_gene: -; abundance: -; CDR3aa: CASSYGRGQPQHF; CDR3nt: TGTGCCAGCAGTTACGGAAGGGGTCAGCCCCAGCATTTT
v_gene: TRBV6-1; j_gene: TRBJ1-1; d_gene: TRBD1; abundance: -; CDR3aa: CASSPTGGRTEAFF; CDR3nt: TGTGCCAGCAGTCCGACAGGGGGCAGAACTGAAGCTTTCTTT
v_gene: TRBV7-9; j_gene: TRBJ2-5; d_gene: -; abundance: -; CDR3aa: CASTPGQSQTQYF; CDR3nt: TGTGCCAGCACACCTGGACAGTCACAGACCCAGTACTTC
v_gene: TRBV5-4; j_gene: TRBJ2-5; d_gene: TRBD2; abundance: -; CDR3aa: CASSFPSGRAQETQYF; CDR3nt: TGTGCCAGCAGCTTCCCTAGCGGGAGGGCTCAAGAGACCCAGTACTTC
v_gene: TRBV28; j_gene: TRBJ2-1; d_gene: -; abundance: -; CDR3aa: CASSPQAASYNEQFF; CDR3nt: TGTGCCAGCAGTCCCCAAGCGGCCTCCTACAATGAGCAGTTCTTC
v_gene: TRBV18; j_gene: TRBJ2-5; d_gene: TRBD2; abundance: once; CDR3aa: CASSILAVGGETQYF; CDR3nt: TGTGCCAGCTCAATACTAGCGGTTGGTGGCGAGACCCAGTACTTC
v_gene: TRBV5-1; j_gene: TRBJ2-7; d_gene: TRBD2; abundance: -; CDR3aa: CASSPGGSVRDEQYF; CDR3nt: TGCGCCAGCAGCCCCGGGGGGTCAGTTCGTGACGAGCAGTACTTC
v_gene: TRBV29-1; j_gene: TRBJ2-5; d_gene: TRBD1; abundance: -; CDR3aa: CSVEAPGQGRETQYF; CDR3nt: TGCAGCGTTGAAGCCCCGGGACAGGGAAGAGAGACCCAGTACTTC
v_gene: TRBV28; j_gene: TRBJ2-7; d_gene: -; abundance: -; CDR3aa: CASSSPGYEQYF; CDR3nt: TGTGCCAGCAGTTCCCCCGGCTACGAGCAGTACTTC
v_gene: TRBV18; j_gene: TRBJ1-2; d_gene: -; abundance: -; CDR3aa: CASSPDVDRGYTF; CDR3nt: TGTGCCAGCTCACCCGACGTCGACAGGGGCTACACCTTC
v_gene: TRBV7-9; j_gene: TRBJ2-7; d_gene: TRBD2; abundance: -; CDR3aa: CASSHSGAGGILYF; CDR3nt: TGTGCCAGCAGCCACAGTGGGGCCGGGGGGATCTTGTACTTC
v_gene: TRBV15; j_gene: TRBJ1-5; d_gene: TRBD1; abundance: -; CDR3aa: CATSRVGYRDRGISSQPQHF; CDR3nt: TGTGCCACCAGCAGAGTTGGGTATCGGGACAGGGGAATTTCTAGTCAGCCCCAGCATTTT
v_gene: TRBV7-2; j_gene: TRBJ2-2; d_gene: TRBD1; abundance: -; CDR3aa: CASSFTRGSGELFF; CDR3nt: TGTGCCAGCAGCTTTACCAGGGGGAGCGGGGAGCTGTTTTTT
v_gene: TRBV10-3; j_gene: TRBJ1-1; d_gene: -; abundance: -; CDR3aa: CAISDSGTMNTEAFF; CDR3nt: TGTGCCATCAGTGATTCAGGGACGATGAACACTGAAGCTTTCTTT
v_gene: TRBV5-4; j_gene: TRBJ2-5; d_gene: -; abundance: -; CDR3aa: CASSPSMGAEETQYF; CDR3nt: TGTGCCAGCAGCCCATCAATGGGCGCGGAGGAGACCCAGTACTTC